The rows below give T cell receptor beta chains drawn from one sample of a study of CD8 T cells in Susac syndrome. TCRdb recomputed calls from the immunoSEQ multiplex PCR reads with MiXCR, one row per CDR3 protein. The sample carries tens of thousands of distinct CDR3 sequences, roughly 94% recorded once. The sample was CD8+ T cells from PBMCs. The receptors were sampled from a human donor with Susac syndrome. Both conserved end residues are part of each CDR3. The D gene is left open where the match is weak.

j_gene	d_gene	v_gene	CDR3aa	CDR3nt
TRBJ1-4	TRBD1	TRBV19	CASSMGQRINEKLFF	TGTGCCAGTAGTATGGGACAGAGGATTAATGAAAAACTGTTTTTT
TRBJ2-7	NA	TRBV27	CASSRDGPYEQYF	TGTGCCAGCAGTCGGGACGGTCCCTACGAGCAGTACTTC
TRBJ1-5	NA	TRBV21-1	CASSKREQDREVSNQPQHF	TGTGCCAGCAGCAAGAGAGAGCAGGACAGGGAGGTTAGCAATCAGCCCCAGCATTTT
TRBJ2-7	NA	TRBV7-8	CASSLAKYEQYF	TGTGCCAGCAGCTTAGCTAAGTACGAGCAGTACTTC
TRBJ2-5	TRBD1	TRBV2	CASSGGQGGQETQYF	TGTGCCAGCAGCGGGGGACAGGGGGGACAAGAGACCCAGTACTTC
TRBJ2-5	NA	TRBV7-8	CASSRGRVKTQYF	TGTGCCAGCAGCAGGGGGAGGGTGAAGACCCAGTACTTC
TRBJ2-2	NA	TRBV27	CASSPARQNTGELFF	TGTGCCAGCAGTCCCGCGAGACAGAACACCGGGGAGCTGTTTTTT
TRBJ2-1	TRBD1	TRBV27	CASSPWTGNEQFF	TGTGCCAGCAGTCCTTGGACAGGGAATGAGCAGTTCTTC
TRBJ1-2	NA	TRBV10-3	CAISESVGARDGYTF	TGTGCCATCAGTGAGTCGGTGGGGGCGCGGGATGGCTACACCTTC
TRBJ1-1	NA	TRBV9	CASSVEGTWVGTEAFF	TGTGCCAGCAGCGTAGAAGGAACGTGGGTAGGCACTGAAGCTTTCTTT
TRBJ2-3	NA	TRBV6-4	CASSRFTADTQYF	TGTGCCAGCAGTCGTTTTACCGCAGATACGCAGTATTTT
TRBJ2-3	TRBD2	TRBV9	CASSRAGGLDTQYF	TGTGCCAGCAGTCGAGCGGGGGGCCTAGATACGCAGTATTTT
TRBJ2-7	NA	TRBV28	CASSYDEQYF	TGTGCCAGCAGTTACGACGAGCAGTACTTC
TRBJ1-2	NA	TRBV7-2	CASDRGLGGLGYTF	TGTGCCAGCGACAGAGGCCTTGGGGGGTTAGGCTACACCTTC
TRBJ1-1	NA	TRBV14	CASSQDRVEAFF	TGTGCCAGCAGCCAAGATCGGGTGGAAGCTTTCTTT
TRBJ2-3	NA	TRBV20-1	CSARDRRDFGGATDTQYF	TGCAGTGCTAGAGATAGAAGGGATTTTGGGGGGGCTACAGATACGCAGTATTTT
TRBJ2-2	NA	TRBV27	CASKPYPAGVTGELFF	TGTGCCAGCAAACCCTACCCGGCAGGGGTTACCGGGGAGCTGTTTTTT